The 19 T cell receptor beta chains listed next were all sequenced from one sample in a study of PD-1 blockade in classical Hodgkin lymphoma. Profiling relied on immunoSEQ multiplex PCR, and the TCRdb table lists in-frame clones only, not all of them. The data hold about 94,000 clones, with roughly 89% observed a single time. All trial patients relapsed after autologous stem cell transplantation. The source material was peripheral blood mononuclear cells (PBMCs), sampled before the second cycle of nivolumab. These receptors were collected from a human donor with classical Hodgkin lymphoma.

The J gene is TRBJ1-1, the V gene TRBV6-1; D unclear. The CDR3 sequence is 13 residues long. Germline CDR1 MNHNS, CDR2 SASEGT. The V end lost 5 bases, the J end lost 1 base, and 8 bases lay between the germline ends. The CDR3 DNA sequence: TGTGCCAGCAGTTCTTCAGGGAACACTGAAGCTTTCTTT. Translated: CASSSSGNTEAFF.

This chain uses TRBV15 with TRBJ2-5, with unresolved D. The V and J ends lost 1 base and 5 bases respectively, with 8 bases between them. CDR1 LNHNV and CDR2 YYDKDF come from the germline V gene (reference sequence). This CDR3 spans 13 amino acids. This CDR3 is CATSRVGAETQYF. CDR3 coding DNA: TGTGCCACCAGCAGAGTGGGTGCGGAGACCCAGTACTTC. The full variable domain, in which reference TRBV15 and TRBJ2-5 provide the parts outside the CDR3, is DAMVIQNPRYQVTQFGKPVTLSCSQTLNHNVMYWYQQKSSQAPKLLFHYYDKDFNNEADTPDNFQSRRPNTSFCFLDIRSPGLGDTAMYLCATSRVGAETQYFGPGTRLLVL.

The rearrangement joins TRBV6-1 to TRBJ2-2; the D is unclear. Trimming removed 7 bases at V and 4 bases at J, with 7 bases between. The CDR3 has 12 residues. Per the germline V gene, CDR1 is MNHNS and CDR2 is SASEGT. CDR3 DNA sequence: TGTGCCAGCAATTTCTTCACCGGGGAGCTGTTTTTT. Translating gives CASNFFTGELFF.

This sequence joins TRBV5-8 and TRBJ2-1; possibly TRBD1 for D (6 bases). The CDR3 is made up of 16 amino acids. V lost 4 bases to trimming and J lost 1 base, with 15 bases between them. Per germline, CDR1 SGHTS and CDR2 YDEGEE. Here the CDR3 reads CASSLRDGQSYNEQFF. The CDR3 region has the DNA TGTGCCAGCAGCCTCCGGGACGGACAGTCCTACAATGAGCAGTTCTTC.

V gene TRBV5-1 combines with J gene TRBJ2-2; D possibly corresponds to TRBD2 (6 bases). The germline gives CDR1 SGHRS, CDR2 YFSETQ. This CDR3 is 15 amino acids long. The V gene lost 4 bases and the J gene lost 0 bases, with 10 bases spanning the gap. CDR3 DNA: TGCGCCAGCAGCGAGGGACTGACGAACACCGGGGAGCTGTTTTTT. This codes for CASSEGLTNTGELFF.

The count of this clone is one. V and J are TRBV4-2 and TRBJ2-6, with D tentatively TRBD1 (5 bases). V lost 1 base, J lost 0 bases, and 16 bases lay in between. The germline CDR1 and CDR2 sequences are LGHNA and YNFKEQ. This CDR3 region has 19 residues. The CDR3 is CASSQVLGQALSGANVLTF. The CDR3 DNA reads TGTGCCAGCAGCCAAGTCTTGGGGCAGGCTCTCTCTGGGGCCAACGTCCTGACTTTC.

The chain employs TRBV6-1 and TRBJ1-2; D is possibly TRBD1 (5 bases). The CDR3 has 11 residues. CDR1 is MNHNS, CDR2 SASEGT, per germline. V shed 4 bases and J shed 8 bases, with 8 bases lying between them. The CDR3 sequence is CASSAGGGYTF. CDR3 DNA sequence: TGTGCCAGCAGTGCGGGGGGGGGCTACACCTTC.

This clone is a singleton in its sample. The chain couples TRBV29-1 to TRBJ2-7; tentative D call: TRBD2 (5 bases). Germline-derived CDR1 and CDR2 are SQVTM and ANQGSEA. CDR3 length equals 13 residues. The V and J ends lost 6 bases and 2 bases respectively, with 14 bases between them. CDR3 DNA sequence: TGCAGCGTCCAATCGGGATGGGCCTACGAGCAGTACTTC. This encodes CSVQSGWAYEQYF.

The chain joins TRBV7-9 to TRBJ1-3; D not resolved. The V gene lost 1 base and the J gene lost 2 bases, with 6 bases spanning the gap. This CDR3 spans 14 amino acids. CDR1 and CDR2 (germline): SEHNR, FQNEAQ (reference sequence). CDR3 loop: CASSLELPGNTIYF. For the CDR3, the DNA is TGTGCCAGCAGCTTAGAGTTACCTGGAAACACCATATATTTT.

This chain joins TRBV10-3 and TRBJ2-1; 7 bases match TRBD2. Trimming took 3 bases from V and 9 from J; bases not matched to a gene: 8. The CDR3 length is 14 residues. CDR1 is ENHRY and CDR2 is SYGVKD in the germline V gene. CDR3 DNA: TGTGCCATCAGTGAAACCGGGACTACTAGTGAGCAGTTCTTC. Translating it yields CAISETGTTSEQFF.

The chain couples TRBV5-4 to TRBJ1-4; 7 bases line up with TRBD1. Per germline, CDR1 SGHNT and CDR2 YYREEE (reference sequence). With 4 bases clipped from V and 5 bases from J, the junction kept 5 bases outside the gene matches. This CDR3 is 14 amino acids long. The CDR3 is CASSLTGRNEKLFF. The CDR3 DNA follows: TGTGCCAGCAGCCTGACAGGGAGAAATGAAAAACTGTTTTTT.

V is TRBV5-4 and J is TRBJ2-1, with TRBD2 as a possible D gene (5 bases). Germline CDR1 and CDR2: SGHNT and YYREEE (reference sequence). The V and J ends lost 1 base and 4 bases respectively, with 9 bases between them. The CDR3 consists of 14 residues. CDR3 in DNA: TGTGCCAGCAGCTTGTCCGGGATTTACAATGAGCAGTTCTTC. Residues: CASSLSGIYNEQFF.

Here the CDR3 DNA reads TGTGCCAGCAGCTTCCTTGGCGGGAACAATGAGCAGTTCTTC. Residues: CASSFLGGNNEQFF. The chain joins TRBV5-4 to TRBJ2-1; tentative D call: TRBD2 (6 bases). The V end lost 2 bases, the J end lost 5 bases, and 11 bases lay between the germline ends. Germline lookup yields CDR1 SGHNT and CDR2 YYREEE (reference sequence). CDR3 length: 14 residues.

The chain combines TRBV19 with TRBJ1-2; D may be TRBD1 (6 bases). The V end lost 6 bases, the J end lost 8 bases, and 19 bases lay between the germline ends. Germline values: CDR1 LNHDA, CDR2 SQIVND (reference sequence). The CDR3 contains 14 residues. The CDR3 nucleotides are TGTGCCAGTAGCTATTTGGACAGCCCGAGAGGCTACACCTTC. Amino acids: CASSYLDSPRGYTF.

This chain's CDR3 is CASSAVAGAPYNEQFF. In nucleotides, the CDR3 is TGTGCCAGCAGCGCCGTAGCGGGAGCCCCCTACAATGAGCAGTTCTTC. This chain links TRBV9 with TRBJ2-1; 9 nucleotides line up with TRBD2. The CDR3 totals 16 residues. Germline CDR1 reads SGDLS; CDR2 reads YYNGEE. J lost 2 bases, V lost 3 bases, and 6 bases had no gene match.

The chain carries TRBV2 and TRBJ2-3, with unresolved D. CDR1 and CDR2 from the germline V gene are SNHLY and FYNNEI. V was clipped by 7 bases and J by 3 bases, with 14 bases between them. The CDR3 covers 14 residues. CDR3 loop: CASTLAPGTDTQYF. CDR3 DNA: TGTGCCAGCACCCTCGCACCCGGGACAGATACGCAGTATTTT.

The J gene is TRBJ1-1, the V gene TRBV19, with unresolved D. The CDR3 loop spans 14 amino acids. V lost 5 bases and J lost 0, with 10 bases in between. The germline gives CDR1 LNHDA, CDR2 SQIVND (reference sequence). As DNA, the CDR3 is TGTGCCAGTAGTCCGCCCTCTATGAACACTGAAGCTTTCTTT. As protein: CASSPPSMNTEAFF.

DNA for the CDR3: TGTGCCAGCAGTGGACCTAGCGGGGGGCCGGCTGTGGTGGAGTACTTC. This gives the protein CASSGPSGGPAVVEYF. The chain is built from TRBV2 and TRBJ2-7; TRBD2 aligns across 11 bases. Losses at the gene ends were 4 bases for V and 11 bases for J; bases not matched to a gene: 16. The CDR3 is 16 residues long. Germline V gene lookup returns CDR1 SNHLY and CDR2 FYNNEI.

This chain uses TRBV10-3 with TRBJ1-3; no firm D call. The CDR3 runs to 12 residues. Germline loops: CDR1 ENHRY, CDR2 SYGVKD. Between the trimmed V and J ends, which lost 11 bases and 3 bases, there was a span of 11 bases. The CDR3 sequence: CAGKGIGNTIYF. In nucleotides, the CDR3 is TGTGCCGGCAAAGGGATTGGAAACACCATATATTTT.